These 20 T cell receptor beta chains were all obtained from the same sample, sequenced in a study of shared clonotypes between healthy human individuals. Generated by immunoSEQ multiplex PCR, the TCRdb table keeps only in-frame clones and is missing some. The data hold 1,100,000 or so clones, with 75% to 80% observed a single time. The source material was memory CD4+ T cells from PBMCs. Subset indicated: CD45RA-negative fraction. Every receptor here comes from a man between 18 and 29 years old in good health. Some clones in this sample may be carry-over from other donors' samples.

This chain connects TRBV2 to TRBJ1-3, with unresolved D. Trimming stripped 5 bases from V and 0 bases from J, with 11 bases between. CDR1 is SNHLY, CDR2 FYNNEI, per germline. The CDR3 is made up of 15 amino acids. CDR3 nucleotides: TGTGCCAGCAGTTTCGAACCGAGCTCTGGAAACACCATATATTTT. It codes for CASSFEPSSGNTIYF.

This clone was seen at least ten times. The chain has TRBV5-1 and TRBJ2-3; either TRBD1 or TRBD2 may supply D (7 bases each). In germline, CDR1 is SGHRS, CDR2 YFSETQ. The CDR3 contains 16 residues. V was pared by 5 bases and J by 6 bases, with 22 bases between. The CDR3 bases are TGCGCCAGCAGTGGGGCAGGGGGGGCCCCCTCCGATACGCAGTATTTT. Amino acids: CASSGAGGAPSDTQYF.

The chain links TRBV12-2 to TRBJ2-3; the D call in the table, TRBD2, was not verified against the DNA. TRBV12-2 is a known pseudogene. The CDR3 has 14 amino acids. The CDR3 bases are TGTGCAGCCCCACTAGCGTGGGGCGGGGATACGCAGTATTTT. Residues: CAAPLAWGGDTQYF.

The chain is built from TRBV29-1 and TRBJ2-1, with 7 bases aligning to TRBD1. CDR1 and CDR2 from the germline V gene are SQVTM and ANQGSEA. V was pared by 5 bases and J by 3 bases, with 10 bases of the junction left unmatched. There are 15 residues in the CDR3. The DNA of the CDR3 is TGCAGCGTTTTTGGGAGCGACAGGGACTACAATGAGCAGTTCTTC. It codes for CSVFGSDRDYNEQFF.

The genes are TRBV5-1 and TRBJ1-2, with D possibly TRBD1 on 5 matching bases. From germline, CDR1 is SGHRS and CDR2 YFSETQ. V was pared by 3 bases and J by 2 bases, with 5 bases between. The CDR3 is 12 amino acids. CDR3 residues: CASSSGNYGYTF. In DNA form, the CDR3 reads TGCGCCAGCAGCTCAGGGAACTATGGCTACACCTTC. Based on the CDR3 plus reference TRBV5-1 and TRBJ1-2, the full variable domain is KAGVTQTPRYLIKTRGQQVTLSCSPISGHRSVSWYQQTPGQGLQFLFEYFSETQRNKGNFPGRFSGRQFSNSRSEMNVSTLELGDSALYLCASSSGNYGYTFGSGTRLTVV.

The chain carries TRBV6-6 and TRBJ1-5, with 8 nucleotides matching TRBD1. In germline, CDR1 is MNHNY, CDR2 SVGAGI (reference sequence). V shed 2 bases, J shed 4 bases, and the junction held 1 base outside the gene matches. This CDR3 region has 14 residues. CDR3 in amino acids: CASSYDRGNQPQHF. In nucleotides, the CDR3 is TGTGCCAGCAGTTACGACAGGGGTAATCAGCCCCAGCATTTT.

Comment on this clone: Other nucleotide sequences in the sample specify the same CDR3. The J gene is TRBJ2-5, the V gene TRBV6-5; 8 bases match TRBD1. The CDR3 is 15 amino acids. V dropped 0 bases and J dropped 5; count of bases not matched to a gene: 5. Germline V gene data show CDR1 as MNHEY and CDR2 as SVGAGI. CDR3 loop: CASSYSTGVGETQYF. Here the CDR3 DNA reads TGTGCCAGCAGTTACTCGACAGGGGTTGGCGAGACCCAGTACTTC.

The V call is TRBV11-2, the J call TRBJ2-4; D is unresolved. The germline V gene has CDR1 SGHAT and CDR2 FQNNGV. The CDR3 runs to 12 residues. Trimming took off 5 bases at V and 14 bases at J, with 16 bases between the two ends. This chain's CDR3 is CASSTFVDPKYF. The CDR3, as DNA: TGTGCCAGCAGCACTTTCGTCGACCCTAAGTACTTC.

The chain is built from TRBV7-2 and TRBJ2-7; perhaps TRBD1 as D (6 bases). Germline-derived CDR1 and CDR2 are SGHTA and FQGNSA. V was cut by 4 bases and J by 2 bases, with 12 bases left in between. The CDR3 is 14 amino acids. CDR3: CASSYDRFPYEQYF. CDR3 DNA: TGTGCCAGCAGCTACGACAGGTTCCCCTACGAGCAGTACTTC. Based on the CDR3 plus reference TRBV7-2 and TRBJ2-7, the full variable domain is GAGVSQSPSNKVTEKGKDVELRCDPISGHTALYWYRQSLGQGLEFLIYFQGNSAPDKSGLPSDRFSAERTGGSVSTLTIQRTQQEDSAVYLCASSYDRFPYEQYFGPGTRLTVT.

The chain employs TRBV18 and TRBJ2-2; 8 positions match TRBD1. Germline assignment: CDR1 KGHSH and CDR2 LQKENI. The CDR3 has 13 residues. The ends lost 5 bases at V and 8 bases at J; junction bases unmatched: 4. The CDR3 DNA sequence: TGTGCCAGCTCATCGACAGGGGTTGGGGAGCTGTTTTTT. Amino acid sequence: CASSSTGVGELFF.

The chain employs TRBV9 and TRBJ2-2, with 11 bases lining up with TRBD2. CDR3 length: 16 residues. The junction had 3 bases not matched to a gene; V was cut back by 0 bases and J by 5 bases. Per the germline V gene, CDR1 is SGDLS and CDR2 is YYNGEE. CDR3 in amino acids: CASSVGRTSGTGELFF. CDR3 sequence (DNA): TGTGCCAGCAGCGTAGGACGGACTAGCGGGACCGGGGAGCTGTTTTTT.

Concerning this clone itself: This may be a read error, as it is one base from a much larger clone. This chain connects TRBV7-6 to TRBJ2-3; D gene uncertain. V was shortened by 3 bases and J by 2 bases, with 0 bases between the two germline ends. There are 11 residues in the CDR3. Germline V gene lookup returns CDR1 SGHVS and CDR2 FNYEAQ. CDR3 amino acids: CASSFTDTQYF. The CDR3 DNA sequence: TGTGCCAGCAGCTTCACAGATACGCAGTATTTT.

This chain uses TRBV5-1 with TRBJ1-1; 7 nucleotides align to TRBD1. Germline assignment: CDR1 SGHRS and CDR2 YFSETQ. CDR3 length equals 16 residues. V shed 0 bases and J 0 bases; nucleotides not matched to a gene: 5. The CDR3, as DNA: TGCGCCAGCAGCTTGGGACAGGGTATCATGAACACTGAAGCTTTCTTT. This translates into CASSLGQGIMNTEAFF.

For this clone: A much larger clone lies one base from this, so it may be a read error. The DNA for the CDR3 is TGTGCCAGTACCGGGGGGTGGGACACTGAAGCTTTCTTT. Translating gives CASTGGWDTEAFF. The chain carries TRBV6-5 and TRBJ1-1, with D possibly TRBD1 on 5 matching bases. The CDR3 extends over 13 amino acids. CDR1 and CDR2 (germline): MNHEY, SVGAGI. Between the trimmed V and J ends, which lost 9 bases and 3 bases, there was a span of 14 bases.

There are a few counts of this clone. The gene calls are TRBV7-3 and TRBJ2-3, with 8 bases matching TRBD1. V shed 4 bases and J 2 bases; nucleotides not matched to a gene: 5. Germline CDR1 reads SGHTA; CDR2 reads FQGTGA. The CDR3 is made up of 15 amino acids. The CDR3 DNA reads TGTGCCAGCAGCTCGGACAGGGAGTCCACAGATACGCAGTATTTT. It yields the protein CASSSDRESTDTQYF.

This chain uses TRBV6-6 with TRBJ2-1; 7 bases line up with TRBD1. CDR3 length: 11 amino acids. V trimming: 5 bases; J trimming: 12 bases; junction bases outside the gene matches: 4. In germline, CDR1 is MNHNY, CDR2 SVGAGI (reference sequence). The CDR3: CASSGGQLQFF. The DNA of the CDR3 is TGTGCCAGCAGTGGGGGACAGCTGCAGTTCTTC.

V gene TRBV5-1 combines with J gene TRBJ2-3; the match to TRBD2 covers 10 bases. The CDR3 contains 16 residues. The ends lost 4 bases at V and 1 base at J; junction bases unmatched: 6. Germline CDR1 reads SGHRS; CDR2 reads YFSETQ. The CDR3 nucleotides read TGCGCCAGCAGCCCGATAGGGACTAGCGGCACAGATACGCAGTATTTT. Translating it yields CASSPIGTSGTDTQYF. Combining the CDR3 with reference TRBV5-1 and TRBJ2-3 gives the whole variable domain KAGVTQTPRYLIKTRGQQVTLSCSPISGHRSVSWYQQTPGQGLQFLFEYFSETQRNKGNFPGRFSGRQFSNSRSEMNVSTLELGDSALYLCASSPIGTSGTDTQYFGPGTRLTVL.

This clone turned up a few times. The chain has TRBV7-9 and TRBJ1-2, with TRBD1 as a possible D gene (5 bases). Germline CDR1 is SEHNR and CDR2 is FQNEAQ (reference sequence). This CDR3 is 12 amino acids long. V dropped 2 bases and J dropped 7 bases, with 8 bases sitting between them. The CDR3 protein is CASSLSQGGYTF. The CDR3 DNA follows: TGTGCCAGCAGCTTATCGCAGGGTGGCTACACCTTC.

V and J are TRBV29-1 and TRBJ1-1; D gene unclear. In germline, CDR1 is SQVTM, CDR2 ANQGSEA. The CDR3 totals 11 residues. V was clipped by 5 bases and J by 10 bases, with 14 bases between them. The CDR3 nucleotides are TGCAGCGTTAAATCCCCCAGGTTAGCTTTCTTT. Translation: CSVKSPRLAFF.

The chain employs TRBV28 and TRBJ1-4; 10 bases are a match to TRBD1. The CDR3 sequence is 16 residues long. After removal of 7 bases from V and 5 bases from J, the junction contained 10 bases not matched to a gene. Germline CDR1 and CDR2: MDHEN and SYDVKM. The CDR3 loop is CASTLSRTGGNEKLFF. The CDR3 DNA reads as TGTGCCAGCACACTATCCCGGACAGGGGGAAATGAAAAACTGTTTTTT.